This paragraph covers one T cell receptor (beta chain) sequence. This specimen comes from a study of beta chain features in type 1 diabetes. Expressed TCRB transcripts were sequenced because the isolated RNA had all been reverse transcribed beforehand. Profiling relied on immunoSEQ multiplex PCR, and the TCRdb table lists in-frame clones only, not all of them. The sample holds hundreds of thousands of clones, 15% to 19% seen once. Per the germline V gene, CDR1 is SGHAT and CDR2 is FQNNGV. J lost 5 bases, V lost 5 bases, and 8 bases had no gene match. This CDR3 has 15 amino acids. This sequence joins TRBV11-2 and TRBJ1-5, with 8 nucleotides matching TRBD1. This receptor was identified in a man between 18 and 29 years old in good health. The specimen was naive CD4+ T cells from blood. The CDR3 loop is CASSPRTGTHQPQHF. CDR3 DNA: TGTGCCAGCAGCCCCAGGACAGGGACGCATCAGCCCCAGCATTTT.